Reported below is one T cell receptor (beta chain). Germline values: CDR1 SNHLY, CDR2 FYNNEI. The CDR3 has 13 residues. The germline V and J ends were trimmed by 7 bases and 1 base, with 8 bases remaining between them. These data belong to a study of blood T cell repertoires in COVID-19. The data were produced by immunoSEQ multiplex PCR, yet TCRdb's version contains in-frame clones alone and is incomplete. This sample has roughly 160,000 clones, with approximately 90% found just once. The specimen sequenced was peripheral blood. This clonotype was obtained from a man aged 55 to 70 with acute or convalescent COVID-19. The rearrangement uses TRBV2 and TRBJ1-5; D remains ambiguous. In nucleotides, the CDR3 is TGTGCCAGCACCCGACAAAGCAATCAGCCCCAGCATTTT. Protein sequence: CASTRQSNQPQHF.